Presented here are 27 T cell receptor beta chains from one specimen sequenced in a study of cytomegalovirus exposure and HLA in healthy donors. The PCR employed 60 Vbeta primers together with 13 Jbeta primers. Generated by immunoSEQ multiplex PCR, the TCRdb table keeps only in-frame clones and is missing some. The sample includes 200,000 or so clones, 81% of them seen just once. Material: PBMCs. These receptors all come from a man aged 50-60 years in good health and CMV-seronegative.

This clone was detected once. The junction departs from the called germline gene at one end, perhaps through a read error. This chain uses TRBV25-1 with TRBJ1-6; 7 bases are shared with TRBD1. Looked up from germline, CDR1 is MGHDK and CDR2 is SYGVNS. The CDR3 consists of 14 residues. The CDR3 sequence: CASRSTGERSPLHF. The CDR3 region has the DNA TGTGCCAGCAGGTCCACAGGGGAGAGGTCACCTCTCCACTTT. Looking up the rest from reference TRBV25-1 and TRBJ1-6 gives the full variable domain: EADIYQTPRYLVIGTGKKITLECSQTMGHDKMYWYQQDPGMELHLIHYSYGVNSTEKGDLSSESTVSRIRTEHFPLTLESARPSHTSQYLCASRSTGERSPLHFGNGTRLTVT.

The rearrangement joins TRBV4-1 to TRBJ2-5; 7 bases map to TRBD1. Germline V CDR1 and CDR2: MGHRA, YSYEKL. The CDR3 has 16 amino acids. Trimming at V came to 0 bases and at J to 7 bases, leaving 11 bases not matched to a gene. CDR3 protein: CASSQDGDSFGVTQYF. CDR3 in DNA: TGCGCCAGCAGCCAAGATGGGGACAGCTTCGGTGTGACCCAGTACTTC.

V is TRBV6-4 and J is TRBJ2-3; 15 positions agree with TRBD2. The CDR3 covers 19 residues. The V gene's germline CDR1 is MRHNA and CDR2 SNTAGT. The J segment lost 5 bases and the V segment lost 5 bases, leaving 14 bases of the junction unmatched. DNA of the CDR3: TGTGCCAGCAGTAGCTCAGCCGGGACTAGCGGGGGGCCGGGAGATACGCAGTATTTT. Its translation is CASSSSAGTSGGPGDTQYF.

For the CDR3, the DNA is TGTGCCAGCAGGCACTCCCCGACAGGGGGGGACATTCAGTACTTC. This gives the protein CASRHSPTGGDIQYF. This chain joins TRBV7-2 and TRBJ2-4; 9 bases are shared with TRBD1. CDR3 length: 15 residues. The J segment lost 8 bases and the V segment lost 6 bases, leaving 11 bases of the junction unmatched. CDR1 and CDR2 (germline): SGHTA, FQGNSA.

The chain uses TRBV10-1 and TRBJ1-1; TRBD1 agrees at 7 bases. V gave up 2 bases and J gave up 7 bases; unmatched junction bases: 4. CDR1 WNHNN and CDR2 SYGVQD come from the germline V gene (reference sequence). The CDR3 is 13 residues long. Written as DNA, the CDR3 is TGCGCCAGCAGTGAGATTGGGGACAGTGAAGCTTTCTTT. This codes for CASSEIGDSEAFF.

Notes on this clone: An end of the junction does not agree with germline; a read error may underlie this. This chain uses TRBV6-1 with TRBJ1-6, with 8 bases aligning to TRBD1. In germline, CDR1 is MNHNS, CDR2 SASEGT. This CDR3 has 16 amino acids. As DNA, the CDR3 is TGTGCCAGAAGTGTTGGCGACAGGGGAGCATATTCACCCCTCCACTTT. Translation: CARSVGDRGAYSPLHF.

Comments on this clone: The same CDR3 is also encoded by other DNA sequences in this sample. V usage is TRBV19 and J usage is TRBJ1-3, with no clear D. In germline, CDR1 is LNHDA, CDR2 SQIVND (reference sequence). V lost 6 bases and J lost 0, with 12 bases in between. The CDR3 is made up of 15 amino acids. The CDR3: CASSRAGISGNTIYF. The CDR3 region has the DNA TGTGCCAGTAGCCGGGCGGGAATCTCTGGAAACACCATATATTTT.

The chain combines TRBV7-2 with TRBJ1-6; no reliable D call. The CDR3 sequence is 16 residues long. V was trimmed by 1 base and J by 10 bases, leaving 17 bases between them. Germline values: CDR1 SGHTA, CDR2 FQGNSA. The CDR3 DNA reads TGTGCCAGCAGCTTAGATATGCGGAACTCCGGGTCACCCCTCCACTTT. Protein product: CASSLDMRNSGSPLHF.

The chain joins TRBV29-1 to TRBJ2-3; D is perhaps TRBD1 (6 bases). V shed 2 bases and J shed 3 bases, with 9 bases lying between them. The CDR3 sequence is 13 residues long. Germline assignment: CDR1 SQVTM and CDR2 ANQGSEA. The CDR3 sequence: CSVESQGTDTQYF. The CDR3, as DNA: TGCAGCGTTGAATCCCAGGGGACAGATACGCAGTATTTT.

This chain joins TRBV18 and TRBJ2-6, with 11 bases fitting TRBD1. The CDR3 length is 18 residues. Per germline, CDR1 KGHSH and CDR2 LQKENI. V was pared by 0 bases and J by 0 bases, with 1 base of the junction left unmatched. CDR3 nucleotides: TGTGCCAGCTCACCACCCGGGACAGGGGGCTCTGGGGCCAACGTCCTGACTTTC. The encoded protein is CASSPPGTGGSGANVLTF.

In this sample, this clone turned up once. The V call is TRBV5-1, the J call TRBJ1-2; 8 bases align to TRBD1. In germline, CDR1 is SGHRS, CDR2 YFSETQ. This CDR3 has 15 amino acids. V trimming: 1 base; J trimming: 4 bases; junction bases outside the gene matches: 6. As DNA, the CDR3 is TGCGCCAGCAGCTTGAGCGGGACAGGCTTCTATGGCTACACCTTC. This sequence encodes CASSLSGTGFYGYTF.

This clone was counted a single time. The CDR3 loop reads CASSSSRHETQYF. CDR3 bases: TGTGCCAGCAGCTCCTCCAGACATGAGACCCAGTACTTC. The rearrangement links TRBV7-3 to TRBJ2-5; D is undetermined. The germline V gene encodes CDR1 SGHTA and CDR2 FQGTGA. The CDR3 runs to 13 residues. V lost 4 bases and J 5 bases, leaving 11 bases between the germline ends.

The chain carries TRBV21-1 and TRBJ1-6; the table's D call TRBD1 went unverified against the DNA. TRBV21-1 is classified as a pseudogene. The CDR3 covers 17 residues. CDR3 sequence reads: CASSSPTWTGWYSPLHF. CDR3 coding DNA: TGTGCCAGCAGCTCTCCGACCTGGACAGGGTGGTATTCACCCCTCCACTTT.

This clone was counted only a few times. The J gene is TRBJ2-1, the V gene TRBV7-3, with 15 bases identical to TRBD2. CDR1 is SGHTA, CDR2 FQGTGA, per germline. Trimming removed 6 bases from V and 6 bases from J; junction bases left unmatched: 9. The length of the CDR3 is 17 residues. The CDR3, as DNA: TGTGCCAGCAGTCCACGGGGACTAGCGGGGGGTTTCAATGAGCAGTTCTTC. This codes for CASSPRGLAGGFNEQFF.

The sample holds a few counts of this clone. The chain joins TRBV4-3 to TRBJ2-1; D call uncertain. In germline, CDR1 is LGHNA, CDR2 YSLEER. The CDR3 runs to 16 residues. The V and J ends lost 0 bases and 6 bases respectively, with 15 bases between them. CDR3 sequence reads: CASSQDLVPVGNEQFF. DNA for the CDR3: TGCGCCAGCAGCCAAGATCTCGTCCCGGTTGGCAATGAGCAGTTCTTC.

V usage is TRBV7-2 and J usage is TRBJ1-1, with D maybe TRBD1 (5 bases). Germline V gene lookup returns CDR1 SGHTA and CDR2 FQGNSA. This CDR3 comprises 13 residues. The V and J ends lost 8 bases and 0 bases respectively, with 10 bases between them. The CDR3 is CASRDFMNTEAFF. The CDR3 DNA sequence: TGTGCCAGCCGGGACTTTATGAACACTGAAGCTTTCTTT.

The gene calls are TRBV5-6 and TRBJ1-6, with D unclear. The germline CDR1 and CDR2 sequences are SGHDT and YYEEEE. CDR3 size: 15 residues. The germline V and J ends were trimmed by 0 bases and 8 bases, with 12 bases remaining between them. The CDR3 loop reads CASSLGAYNDSPLHF. For the CDR3, the DNA is TGTGCCAGCAGCTTGGGGGCCTATAACGATTCACCCCTCCACTTT.

The CDR3 spells CASSLGSSGTEQYF. The CDR3 nucleotides read TGTGCCAGCAGCTTAGGGAGTAGCGGGACCGAGCAGTACTTC. V and J are TRBV13 and TRBJ2-7, with 8 positions matching TRBD2. Germline V lookup: CDR1 PRHDT, CDR2 FYEKMQ (reference sequence). J lost 6 bases, V lost 0 bases, and 4 bases had no gene match. CDR3 size: 14 residues.

The CDR3: CSVAGQGFSGNTIYF. The CDR3 nucleotides are TGCAGCGTTGCTGGACAGGGCTTCTCTGGAAACACCATATATTTT. The rearrangement joins TRBV29-1 to TRBJ1-3; 8 bases agree with TRBD1. Germline trimming cut 4 bases from V and 0 bases from J; bases unmatched to any gene: 5. The germline CDR1 and CDR2 sequences are SQVTM and ANQGSEA. The CDR3 is 15 amino acids.

The V gene is TRBV12-5, the J gene TRBJ1-1; unclear D gene. The CDR3 runs to 12 residues. Trimming removed 1 base from V and 6 bases from J, with 6 bases in between. Germline CDR1 and CDR2: LGHNT and FRNRAP. The CDR3 region is CASGLGRAEAFF. The CDR3 nucleotides are TGTGCTAGTGGTTTGGGGCGGGCTGAAGCTTTCTTT.

This chain uses TRBV13 with TRBJ1-1, with unresolved D. V shed 0 bases and J shed 5 bases, with 10 bases lying between them. The germline gives CDR1 PRHDT, CDR2 FYEKMQ (reference sequence). This CDR3 is 14 amino acids long. CDR3 sequence (DNA): TGTGCCAGCAGCTTAGGAACGACATGGACTGAAGCTTTCTTT. Protein sequence: CASSLGTTWTEAFF.

The V and J genes are TRBV27 and TRBJ1-4; D is ambiguous. From germline, CDR1 is MNHEY and CDR2 SMNVEV (reference sequence). CDR3 length equals 15 residues. Trimming took 4 bases from V and 7 from J, leaving 16 bases between them. The CDR3 coding sequence is TGTGCCAGCAGTTCTTACACCGAACGGGGTGAAAAACTGTTTTTT. Protein sequence: CASSSYTERGEKLFF.

J is TRBJ2-1 and V is TRBV5-1; 8 bases are shared with TRBD2. This CDR3 is 21 amino acids long. After removal of 0 bases from V and 4 bases from J, the junction contained 21 bases not matched to a gene. CDR1 SGHRS and CDR2 YFSETQ come from the germline V gene. The CDR3 here is CASSLAGGGSRPPTKYNEQFF. The CDR3 nucleotides are TGCGCCAGCAGCTTGGCCGGGGGGGGGTCCAGGCCACCGACAAAGTACAATGAGCAGTTCTTC.

The chain employs TRBV19 and TRBJ1-1; 11 bases align to TRBD1. CDR1 LNHDA and CDR2 SQIVND come from the germline V gene (reference sequence). V was pared by 5 bases and J by 4 bases, with 3 bases of the junction left unmatched. This CDR3 region has 14 residues. The CDR3 reads CASSSGQGATEAFF. CDR3 bases: TGTGCCAGTAGTTCCGGACAGGGGGCCACTGAAGCTTTCTTT.

The chain couples TRBV30 to TRBJ1-2; D is ambiguous. Germline CDR1 reads GTSNPN; CDR2 reads SVGIG (reference sequence). This CDR3 is built from 11 residues. V lost 0 bases to trimming and J lost 5 bases, with 4 bases between them. CDR3: CAWSVGYGYTF. CDR3 bases: TGTGCCTGGAGTGTCGGGTATGGCTACACCTTC.

The count of this clone is one. The chain carries TRBV5-1 and TRBJ1-3, with 7 nucleotides matching TRBD1. The junction had 4 bases not matched to a gene; V was cut back by 0 bases and J by 7 bases. The CDR3 is 14 amino acids. CDR1 and CDR2 from the germline V gene are SGHRS and YFSETQ. The CDR3 DNA reads TGCGCCAGCAGCTTGGGAGGGGGCTGGAACACCATATATTTT. The encoded protein is CASSLGGGWNTIYF.

This clone was seen once. The J gene is TRBJ2-4, the V gene TRBV29-1; D is perhaps TRBD1 (5 bases). This CDR3 comprises 18 residues. The germline V gene has CDR1 SQVTM and CDR2 ANQGSEA. Trimming removed 0 bases at V and 0 bases at J, with 18 bases between. CDR3 DNA: TGCAGCGTTGAAGAAACCTTTCCAGGGCTGTTAGCCAAAAACATTCAGTACTTC. Its translation is CSVEETFPGLLAKNIQYF.